Listed here are 27 T cell receptor beta chains from one sample, sequenced in a study of shared clonotypes between healthy human individuals. The data were produced by immunoSEQ multiplex PCR, yet TCRdb's version contains in-frame clones alone and is incomplete. Among nearly 1 million clones listed, about 80% were seen once. Sequenced: memory CD4+ T cells sorted from blood. The subset denotes: CD45RA-negative fraction. The receptors here all came from a man aged 18 to 30 in good health.

The chain is built from TRBV29-1 and TRBJ2-3; 7 nucleotides agree with TRBD2. The CDR3 is 16 residues long. Trimming cost V 0 bases and J 0 bases; bases outside gene matches: 6. Germline values: CDR1 SQVTM, CDR2 ANQGSEA. This CDR3 is CSVEDVASGSTDTQYF. For the CDR3, the DNA is TGCAGCGTTGAAGATGTAGCTAGCGGAAGCACAGATACGCAGTATTTT.

The chain links TRBV5-5 to TRBJ1-5; a possible D gene is TRBD1 (5 bases). V dropped 1 base and J dropped 2 bases, with 7 bases sitting between them. The CDR3 length is 14 residues. The germline gives CDR1 SGHKS, CDR2 YYEKEE (reference sequence). The CDR3 DNA is TGTGCCAGCAGCTTGATGGGGGGCAATCAGCCCCAGCATTTT. This codes for CASSLMGGNQPQHF.

Regarding this clone: The sample holds other DNA sequences that translate to the same CDR3. This chain's CDR3 is CASSLESGEQFF. The CDR3, as DNA: TGTGCCAGCAGCTTAGAATCAGGGGAGCAGTTCTTC. This chain joins TRBV11-3 and TRBJ2-1; tentatively, D is TRBD1 (5 bases). The CDR3 spans 12 residues. Trimming removed 0 bases at V and 10 bases at J, with 7 bases between. Looked up from germline, CDR1 is SGHNT and CDR2 is YENEEA.

This clone was seen ten or more times. V is TRBV5-4 and J is TRBJ2-7, with D unclear. Germline CDR1 reads SGHNT; CDR2 reads YYREEE (reference sequence). The ends were cut back, 4 bases at V and 2 bases at J, with 16 bases in the middle. The length of the CDR3 is 15 residues. The DNA for the CDR3 is TGTGCCAGCAGCCCGATGGGGATCACCCCCTACGAGCAGTACTTC. Translation gives CASSPMGITPYEQYF. The full variable domain, completed using reference TRBV5-4 and TRBJ2-7, is ETGVTQSPTHLIKTRGQQVTLRCSSQSGHNTVSWYQQALGQGPQFIFQYYREEENGRGNFPPRFSGLQFPNYSSELNVNALELDDSALYLCASSPMGITPYEQYFGPGTRLTVT.

A single count supports this clone. V gene TRBV27 combines with J gene TRBJ1-4; tentatively, D is TRBD1 (5 bases). This CDR3 comprises 15 residues. V shed 4 bases and J shed 11 bases, with 20 bases lying between them. CDR1 is MNHEY, CDR2 SMNVEV, per germline (reference sequence). The CDR3 nucleotides read TGTGCCAGCAGTTCCCTTGACAGATCCGTGAGGAAACTGTTTTTT. It translates to CASSSLDRSVRKLFF.

This chain joins TRBV5-8 and TRBJ2-2; a weak D match, TRBD1 (6 bases). CDR3 length equals 14 residues. The germline gives CDR1 SGHTS, CDR2 YDEGEE. Trimming left V 6 bases short and J 4 bases short, with 13 bases between. CDR3 DNA: TGTGCCAGCACGTACGGACAGTCCACCGGGGAGCTGTTTTTT. It yields the protein CASTYGQSTGELFF.

The V call is TRBV7-2, the J call TRBJ2-1, with no clear D. V was shortened by 1 base and J by 10 bases, with 8 bases between the two germline ends. The CDR3 runs 12 residues. The germline V gene has CDR1 SGHTA and CDR2 FQGNSA. CDR3 sequence reads: CASSLGMGEQFF. As DNA, the CDR3 is TGTGCCAGCAGCTTAGGAATGGGGGAGCAGTTCTTC.

The V and J genes are TRBV10-2 and TRBJ2-1; D possibly corresponds to TRBD1 (5 bases). In germline, CDR1 is WSHSY, CDR2 SAAADI. This CDR3 region has 17 residues. Trimming stripped 2 bases from V and 0 bases from J, with 14 bases between. CDR3 region: CASSEDTGPSSYNEQFF. DNA for the CDR3: TGCGCCAGCAGTGAGGATACAGGTCCGAGCTCCTACAATGAGCAGTTCTTC.

The J gene is TRBJ1-2, the V gene TRBV13; D might be TRBD1 (5 bases). The CDR3 loop spans 12 amino acids. Trimming pared 5 bases from V and 4 bases from J, leaving 8 bases between. Germline CDR1 PRHDT, CDR2 FYEKMQ (reference sequence). CDR3 sequence reads: CASSTGPYGYTF. CDR3 bases: TGTGCCAGCAGCACGGGACCCTATGGCTACACCTTC.

As concerns this clone: Other DNA sequences in the same sample also yield this CDR3. CDR3 loop: CASSLEGGSNQPQHF. The DNA of the CDR3 is TGCGCCAGCAGCTTGGAGGGTGGAAGCAATCAGCCCCAGCATTTT. The chain has TRBV5-1 and TRBJ1-5; no firm D call. Deletions cut 0 bases from V and 1 base from J, with 8 bases between. Germline V gene data show CDR1 as SGHRS and CDR2 as YFSETQ. The CDR3 totals 15 residues.

The chain employs TRBV28 and TRBJ2-7; TRBD1 matches at 10 bases. The junction had 12 bases not matched to a gene; V was cut back by 4 bases and J by 3 bases. This CDR3 region has 17 residues. Germline CDR1 reads MDHEN; CDR2 reads SYDVKM. CDR3 loop: CASSSPEEGQGIYEQYF. DNA for the CDR3: TGTGCCAGCAGTTCCCCCGAGGAGGGACAGGGGATCTACGAGCAGTACTTC. The full variable domain, with the rest looked up from reference TRBV28 and TRBJ2-7, is DVKVTQSSRYLVKRTGEKVFLECVQDMDHENMFWYRQDPGLGLRLIYFSYDVKMKEKGDIPEGYSVSREKKERFSLILESASTNQTSMYLCASSSPEEGQGIYEQYFGPGTRLTVT.

This clone was counted at least ten times. Other nucleotide sequences in the sample specify the same CDR3. This chain uses TRBV7-2 with TRBJ2-5; 9 positions agree with TRBD1. This CDR3 comprises 14 residues. Trimming cost V 4 bases and J 4 bases; bases outside gene matches: 4. Germline CDR1 SGHTA, CDR2 FQGNSA. The CDR3 is CASSSGTGRETQYF. In DNA, the CDR3 is TGTGCCAGCAGCTCCGGGACAGGGAGAGAGACCCAGTACTTC.

The genes are TRBV10-3 and TRBJ2-7, with TRBD2 identical over 12 bases. Unmatched junction bases numbered 2, after V lost 3 bases and J lost 5 bases. This CDR3 spans 14 amino acids. Germline V gene data show CDR1 as ENHRY and CDR2 as SYGVKD. The CDR3 here is CAISDWTSGNEQYF. The CDR3 bases are TGTGCCATCAGTGATTGGACTAGCGGGAACGAGCAGTACTTC.

V usage is TRBV7-2 and J usage is TRBJ2-5; D not certain. There are 13 residues in the CDR3. V was trimmed by 9 bases and J by 4 bases, leaving 15 bases between them. Germline V gene data show CDR1 as SGHTA and CDR2 as FQGNSA. The CDR3 loop is CASKGLNLETQYF. DNA of the CDR3: TGTGCCAGTAAGGGTCTGAACCTAGAGACCCAGTACTTC. The complete variable domain, with remaining parts taken from reference TRBV7-2 and TRBJ2-5, reads GAGVSQSPSNKVTEKGKDVELRCDPISGHTALYWYRQSLGQGLEFLIYFQGNSAPDKSGLPSDRFSAERTGGSVSTLTIQRTQQEDSAVYLCASKGLNLETQYFGPGTRLLVL.

V gene TRBV25-1 combines with J gene TRBJ2-1; D might be TRBD1 (6 bases). Trimming removed 0 bases from V and 7 bases from J, with 19 bases in between. CDR1 is MGHDK and CDR2 is SYGVNS in the germline V gene. The CDR3 length is 17 residues. CDR3 loop: CASSEYGGGRSENEQFF. CDR3 DNA: TGTGCCAGCAGTGAATATGGGGGCGGTAGGAGTGAAAATGAGCAGTTCTTC.

The rearrangement links TRBV4-1 to TRBJ2-7; 9 bases align to TRBD1. This CDR3 is 15 amino acids long. With 4 bases clipped from V and 1 base from J, the junction kept 5 bases outside the gene matches. The germline V gene has CDR1 MGHRA and CDR2 YSYEKL. CDR3 amino acids: CASSLRQGGSYEQYF. In DNA form, the CDR3 reads TGCGCCAGCAGCCTACGACAGGGGGGGTCCTACGAGCAGTACTTC.

The CDR3: CASSEASRTGDGYTF. The CDR3 coding sequence is TGTGCCAGCAGTGAAGCATCGAGGACAGGGGATGGCTACACCTTC. V gene TRBV2 combines with J gene TRBJ1-2; 9 nucleotides line up with TRBD1. The V and J ends lost 0 bases and 6 bases, in that order; junction bases with no gene match: 5. CDR1 SNHLY and CDR2 FYNNEI come from the germline V gene. This CDR3 contains 15 residues.

The rearrangement links TRBV6-5 to TRBJ2-3; D is perhaps TRBD2 (6 bases). V gave up 6 bases and J gave up 4 bases, with 14 bases separating them. CDR3 length: 14 amino acids. The germline V gene encodes CDR1 MNHEY and CDR2 SVGAGI. The DNA for the CDR3 is TGTGCCAGCAGATCACTAGCAGCGGCAGATACGCAGTATTTT. Protein: CASRSLAAADTQYF.

The chain carries TRBV14 and TRBJ2-7; no definite D call. The germline gives CDR1 SGHDN, CDR2 FVKESK. The CDR3 runs 14 residues. Trimming took 1 base from V and 2 from J, leaving 9 bases between them. For the CDR3, the DNA is TGTGCCAGCAGCCAAGTTCACGGACCCTACGAGCAGTACTTC. It translates to CASSQVHGPYEQYF. Using reference TRBV14 and TRBJ2-7 for the parts outside the CDR3, the full variable domain is EAGVTQFPSHSVIEKGQTVTLRCDPISGHDNLYWYRRVMGKEIKFLLHFVKESKQDESGMPNNRFLAERTGGTYSTLKVQPAELEDSGVYFCASSQVHGPYEQYFGPGTRLTVT.

The rearrangement joins TRBV28 to TRBJ1-1, with D hard to call. CDR3 length: 12 residues. The V gene lost 7 bases and the J gene lost 5 bases, with 11 bases spanning the gap. Germline CDR1 and CDR2: MDHEN and SYDVKM. The CDR3 DNA sequence: TGTGCCAGCACTGGGTCGGAAACTGAAGCTTTCTTT. This codes for CASTGSETEAFF.

This sequence joins TRBV21-1 and TRBJ2-3; the DNA was not used to check the table's D call, TRBD1. TRBV21-1 is annotated as a pseudogene. CDR3 length: 16 amino acids. The CDR3 sequence is CASSPRRHPVTDTQYF. The CDR3 bases are TGTGCCAGCAGCCCCCGAAGACATCCAGTGACAGATACGCAGTATTTT.

The V gene is TRBV4-3, the J gene TRBJ1-2; 8 bases are shared with TRBD1. CDR3 length equals 14 residues. Germline lookup yields CDR1 LGHNA and CDR2 YSLEER. With 0 bases clipped from V and 4 bases from J, the junction kept 1 base outside the gene matches. CDR3 residues: CASSQDTGGYGYTF. CDR3 bases: TGCGCCAGCAGCCAAGATACAGGGGGCTATGGCTACACCTTC.

Regarding this clone: The junction shows a germline mismatch at one end, possibly a read error. The V call is TRBV2, the J call TRBJ1-3; no definite D call. CDR1 and CDR2 from the germline V gene are SNHLY and FYNNEI. The CDR3 totals 15 residues. As DNA, the CDR3 is TGTGCCAGCAGTGCGAACCCAGGTTCTGCAAACACCATATATTTT. As protein: CASSANPGSANTIYF.

The chain is built from TRBV5-1 and TRBJ1-1; 10 bases match TRBD1. V lost 5 bases, J lost 3 bases, and 7 bases stayed unmatched. Germline V gene sequence: CDR1 SGHRS, CDR2 YFSETQ. The CDR3 sequence is 15 residues long. The CDR3: CASSQLGQGYTEAFF. DNA of the CDR3: TGCGCCAGCAGTCAGCTGGGACAGGGGTACACTGAAGCTTTCTTT.

V and J are TRBV6-6 and TRBJ2-7; D gene uncertain. The CDR3 extends over 14 amino acids. Germline CDR1 MNHNY, CDR2 SVGAGI (reference sequence). V lost 5 bases and J lost 2, with 13 bases in between. The CDR3 nucleotides are TGTGCCAGCAGTCTCGGCGAATCCACCTACGAGCAGTACTTC. Translating gives CASSLGESTYEQYF.

The chain links TRBV7-2 to TRBJ2-2; D call uncertain. Trimming stripped 2 bases from V and 5 bases from J, with 6 bases between. This CDR3 comprises 13 residues. Germline loops: CDR1 SGHTA, CDR2 FQGNSA. CDR3 protein: CASSLSRTGELFF. The CDR3 DNA reads as TGTGCCAGCAGCTTAAGCAGGACCGGGGAGCTGTTTTTT.

V and J are TRBV29-1 and TRBJ2-3; TRBD2 agrees at 11 bases. The CDR3 spans 16 residues. Germline trimming cut 8 bases from V and 0 bases from J; bases unmatched to any gene: 10. Germline-derived CDR1 and CDR2 are SQVTM and ANQGSEA. CDR3 in amino acids: CSSTGTSGTSTDTQYF. The CDR3 nucleotides read TGCAGCTCAACCGGGACTAGCGGAACTAGCACAGATACGCAGTATTTT.